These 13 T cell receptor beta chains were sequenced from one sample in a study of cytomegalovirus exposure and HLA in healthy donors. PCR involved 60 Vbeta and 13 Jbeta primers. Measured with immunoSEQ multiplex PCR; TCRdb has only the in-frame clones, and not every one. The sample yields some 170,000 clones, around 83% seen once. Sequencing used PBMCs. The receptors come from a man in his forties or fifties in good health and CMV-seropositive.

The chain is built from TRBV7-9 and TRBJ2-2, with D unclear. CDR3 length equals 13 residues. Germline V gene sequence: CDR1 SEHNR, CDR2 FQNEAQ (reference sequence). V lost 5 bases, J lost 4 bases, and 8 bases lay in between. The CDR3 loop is CASSPTSTGELFF. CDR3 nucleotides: TGTGCCAGCAGCCCGACATCCACCGGGGAGCTGTTTTTT.

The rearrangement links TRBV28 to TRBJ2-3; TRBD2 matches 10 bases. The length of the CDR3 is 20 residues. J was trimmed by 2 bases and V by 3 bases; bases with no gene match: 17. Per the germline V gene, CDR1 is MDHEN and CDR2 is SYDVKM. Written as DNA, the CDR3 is TGTGCCAGCAGTTTCCCCCCGGGGGTAGCGGGGGGCCATAACACAGATACGCAGTATTTT. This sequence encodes CASSFPPGVAGGHNTDTQYF.

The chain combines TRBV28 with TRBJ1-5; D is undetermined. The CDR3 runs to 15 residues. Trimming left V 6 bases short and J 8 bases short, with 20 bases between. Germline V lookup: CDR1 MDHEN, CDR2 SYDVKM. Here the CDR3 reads CASSETFSSVEPQHF. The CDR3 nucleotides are TGTGCCAGCAGCGAGACATTTAGTAGCGTTGAGCCCCAGCATTTT.

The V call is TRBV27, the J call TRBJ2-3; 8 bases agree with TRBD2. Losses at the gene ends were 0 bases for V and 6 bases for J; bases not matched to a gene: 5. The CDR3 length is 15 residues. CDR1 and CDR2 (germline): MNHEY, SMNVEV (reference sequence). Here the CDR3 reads CASSLSRTSPDTQYF. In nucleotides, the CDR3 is TGTGCCAGCAGTTTATCAAGGACTAGCCCCGATACGCAGTATTTT.

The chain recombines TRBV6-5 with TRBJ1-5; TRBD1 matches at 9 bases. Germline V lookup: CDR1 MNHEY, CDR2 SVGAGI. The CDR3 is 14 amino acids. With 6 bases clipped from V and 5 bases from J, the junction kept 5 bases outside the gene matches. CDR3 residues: CASSPRQGDQPQHF. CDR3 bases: TGTGCCAGCAGCCCTCGACAGGGGGATCAGCCCCAGCATTTT.

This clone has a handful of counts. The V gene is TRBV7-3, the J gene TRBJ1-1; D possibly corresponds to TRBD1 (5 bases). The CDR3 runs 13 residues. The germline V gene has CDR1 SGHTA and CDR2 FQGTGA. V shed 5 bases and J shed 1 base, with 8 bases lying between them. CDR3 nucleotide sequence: TGTGCCAGCAGCATCGACAGGAACACTGAAGCTTTCTTT. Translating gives CASSIDRNTEAFF.

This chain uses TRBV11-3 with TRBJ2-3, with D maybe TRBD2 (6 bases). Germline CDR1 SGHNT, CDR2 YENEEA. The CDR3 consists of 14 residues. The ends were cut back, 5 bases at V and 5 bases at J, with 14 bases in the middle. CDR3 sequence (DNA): TGTGCCAGCAGCCCGGCGGGACGAGGAGATACGCAGTATTTT. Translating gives CASSPAGRGDTQYF.

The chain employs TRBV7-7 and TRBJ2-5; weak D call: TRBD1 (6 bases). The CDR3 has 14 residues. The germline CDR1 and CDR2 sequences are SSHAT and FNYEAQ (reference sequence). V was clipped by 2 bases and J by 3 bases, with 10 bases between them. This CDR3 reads CASSLPGEEETQYF. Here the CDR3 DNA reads TGTGCCAGCAGCTTACCAGGGGAAGAAGAGACCCAGTACTTC.

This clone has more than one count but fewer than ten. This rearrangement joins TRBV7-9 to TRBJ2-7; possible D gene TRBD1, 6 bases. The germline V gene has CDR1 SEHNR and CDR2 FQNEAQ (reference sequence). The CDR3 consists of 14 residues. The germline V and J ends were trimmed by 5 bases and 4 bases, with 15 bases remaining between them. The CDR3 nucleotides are TGTGCCAGCAGCCCCCGGACAGCCCAATACGAGCAGTACTTC. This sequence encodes CASSPRTAQYEQYF. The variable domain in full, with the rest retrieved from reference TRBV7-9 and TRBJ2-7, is DTGVSQNPRHKITKRGQNVTFRCDPISEHNRLYWYRQTLGQGPEFLTYFQNEAQLEKSRLLSDRFSAERPKGSFSTLEIQRTEQGDSAMYLCASSPRTAQYEQYFGPGTRLTVT.

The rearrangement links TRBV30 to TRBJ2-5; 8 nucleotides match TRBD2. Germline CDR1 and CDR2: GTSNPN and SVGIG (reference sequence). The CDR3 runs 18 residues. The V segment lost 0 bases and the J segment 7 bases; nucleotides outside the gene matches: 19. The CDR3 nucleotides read TGTGCCTGGAGTGTAGGTCGGGGGGGCCAAATGAGGATGGGGACCCAGTACTTC. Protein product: CAWSVGRGGQMRMGTQYF.

The CDR3 sequence is CASSQDGGNPYEQYF. The DNA of the CDR3 is TGCGCCAGCAGCCAAGATGGGGGGAATCCCTACGAGCAGTACTTC. The chain uses TRBV4-3 and TRBJ2-7; maybe TRBD2 (6 bases). The CDR3 length is 15 residues. Trimming removed 0 bases at V and 2 bases at J, with 11 bases between. Looked up from germline, CDR1 is LGHNA and CDR2 is YSLEER.

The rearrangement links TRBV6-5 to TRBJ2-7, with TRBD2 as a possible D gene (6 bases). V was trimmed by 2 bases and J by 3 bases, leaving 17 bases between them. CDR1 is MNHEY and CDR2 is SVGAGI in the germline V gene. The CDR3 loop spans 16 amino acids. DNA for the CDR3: TGTGCCAGCAGTTACGACCTACCGGACGGGGGCTACGAGCAGTACTTC. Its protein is CASSYDLPDGGYEQYF.

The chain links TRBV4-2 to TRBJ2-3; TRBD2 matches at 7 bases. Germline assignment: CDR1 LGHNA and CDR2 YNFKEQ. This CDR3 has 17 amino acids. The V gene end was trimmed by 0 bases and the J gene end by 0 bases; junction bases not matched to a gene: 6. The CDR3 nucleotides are TGTGCCAGCAGCCAAGATCAAGCGGGGTCTAGCACAGATACGCAGTATTTT. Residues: CASSQDQAGSSTDTQYF.